A single sample is the source of the 25 T cell receptor beta chains below, sequenced in a study of blood T cell repertoires in COVID-19. TCRdb's table, derived via immunoSEQ multiplex PCR, lists solely in-frame clones and lacks some. Of roughly 380,000 clones in the sample, around nine tenths were seen once. What was sequenced was PBMCs or T cells enriched from blood (not recorded which). The receptors were sampled from a woman in her twenties or thirties who had been exposed to COVID-19.

The chain carries TRBV28 and TRBJ2-3; 7 bases are a match to TRBD2. The CDR3 extends over 16 amino acids. Germline V lookup: CDR1 MDHEN, CDR2 SYDVKM. Trimming cost V 4 bases and J 0 bases; bases outside gene matches: 7. The CDR3 nucleotides read TGTGCCAGCAGTTCCCCCCGGCGGGAGAGCACAGATACGCAGTATTTT. Its protein is CASSSPRRESTDTQYF.

The chain employs TRBV28 and TRBJ1-2; 8 bases are shared with TRBD1. Germline V gene lookup returns CDR1 MDHEN and CDR2 SYDVKM. The CDR3 extends over 17 amino acids. V shed 4 bases, J shed 5 bases, and the junction held 15 bases outside the gene matches. The CDR3 loop is CASSSGQGGLGMYGYTF. As DNA, the CDR3 is TGTGCCAGCAGTTCCGGACAGGGCGGACTCGGAATGTATGGCTACACCTTC.

This clone was detected only a few times. The V call is TRBV12-5, the J call TRBJ1-5; the match to TRBD1 covers 9 bases. CDR3 length: 15 amino acids. Trimming cost V 4 bases and J 6 bases; bases outside gene matches: 7. CDR1 is LGHNT, CDR2 FRNRAP, per germline. The CDR3: CASGSPTGGSQPQHF. In nucleotides, the CDR3 is TGTGCTAGTGGTTCGCCGACAGGGGGAAGTCAGCCCCAGCATTTT.

The rearrangement joins TRBV11-3 to TRBJ2-1; 10 bases are shared with TRBD1. The germline V gene has CDR1 SGHNT and CDR2 YENEEA. V lost 5 bases to trimming and J lost 0 bases; unmatched junction nucleotides: 4. The CDR3 totals 16 residues. The CDR3 DNA reads as TGTGCCAGCAGCGGGACAGGGGAGAGCTCCTACAATGAGCAGTTCTTC. Its translation: CASSGTGESSYNEQFF.

This clone was seen once. The chain recombines TRBV6-5 with TRBJ1-2; D unresolved. Trimming removed 6 bases at V and 6 bases at J, with 20 bases between. Per the germline V gene, CDR1 is MNHEY and CDR2 is SVGAGI. This CDR3 contains 15 residues. CDR3 loop: CASRHGSRAEDGYTF. The CDR3, as DNA: TGTGCCAGCAGGCACGGATCCCGGGCGGAGGATGGCTACACCTTC.

V and J are TRBV28 and TRBJ2-1; D gene unclear. CDR1 is MDHEN, CDR2 SYDVKM, per germline. Trimming removed 2 bases from V and 10 bases from J, with 6 bases in between. CDR3 size: 11 residues. The CDR3 DNA reads TGTGCCAGCAGTTTAACCCGGGAGCAGTTCTTC. The encoded protein is CASSLTREQFF.

The chain carries TRBV27 and TRBJ2-2; D uncertain. With 4 bases removed from V and 4 bases from J, the gap between germline ends came to 10 bases. In germline, CDR1 is MNHEY, CDR2 SMNVEV (reference sequence). This CDR3 comprises 14 residues. The CDR3 spells CASSSRVGTGELFF. The CDR3 bases are TGTGCCAGCAGTTCCCGGGTGGGCACCGGGGAGCTGTTTTTT.

This chain uses TRBV5-1 with TRBJ1-5; D is unclear. V was pared by 0 bases and J by 0 bases, with 10 bases between. The CDR3 spans 16 residues. CDR1 is SGHRS and CDR2 is YFSETQ in the germline V gene. The CDR3 reads CASSLGTGFSNQPQHF. The CDR3 DNA reads TGCGCCAGCAGCTTGGGTACCGGTTTTAGCAATCAGCCCCAGCATTTT.

The chain links TRBV13 to TRBJ2-7; 7 nucleotides agree with TRBD2. In germline, CDR1 is PRHDT, CDR2 FYEKMQ (reference sequence). CDR3 size: 14 residues. J gave up 4 bases and V 0 bases, and 3 bases lay outside the gene matches. DNA of the CDR3: TGTGCCAGCAGCTTAGGCGCGGGAGTTTACGAGCAGTACTTC. Its translation: CASSLGAGVYEQYF.

This rearrangement joins TRBV30 to TRBJ1-1, with D unclear. The CDR3 consists of 12 residues. V dropped 0 bases and J dropped 7 bases, with 9 bases sitting between them. Per the germline V gene, CDR1 is GTSNPN and CDR2 is SVGIG (reference sequence). The CDR3 region is CAWSVLGIEAFF. CDR3 sequence (DNA): TGTGCCTGGAGTGTACTGGGCATTGAAGCTTTCTTT.

The chain carries TRBV27 and TRBJ1-5, with D possibly being TRBD1 (5 bases). The CDR3 extends over 13 amino acids. V was trimmed by 6 bases and J by 10 bases, leaving 16 bases between them. Germline V gene sequence: CDR1 MNHEY, CDR2 SMNVEV (reference sequence). CDR3 in amino acids: CASRSGWDRPQHF. The CDR3 DNA sequence: TGTGCCAGCAGATCAGGGTGGGATAGACCCCAGCATTTT.

V usage is TRBV6-5 and J usage is TRBJ2-7; 10 bases align to TRBD1. After removal of 6 bases from V and 6 bases from J, the junction contained 11 bases not matched to a gene. Germline assignment: CDR1 MNHEY and CDR2 SVGAGI. The CDR3 totals 15 residues. CDR3: CASSYSGTGAGEQYF. The DNA for the CDR3 is TGTGCCAGCAGCTATTCCGGGACAGGGGCAGGCGAGCAGTACTTC.

The chain links TRBV5-1 to TRBJ2-1; tentative D call: TRBD2 (6 bases). V gave up 4 bases and J gave up 6 bases, with 17 bases separating them. The CDR3 contains 15 residues. Germline values: CDR1 SGHRS, CDR2 YFSETQ. CDR3 in DNA: TGCGCCAGCAGCGGGCCGGAGGGCCAATTCAATGAGCAGTTCTTC. This sequence encodes CASSGPEGQFNEQFF.

V usage is TRBV28 and J usage is TRBJ2-4; possible D gene TRBD1, 6 bases. Germline V lookup: CDR1 MDHEN, CDR2 SYDVKM. CDR3 length: 15 residues. With 3 bases removed from V and 3 bases from J, the gap between germline ends came to 12 bases. The DNA for the CDR3 is TGTGCCAGCAGTTTTTCGGGACAAGTCAAAAACATTCAGTACTTC. This codes for CASSFSGQVKNIQYF.

The chain recombines TRBV7-9 with TRBJ2-5, with TRBD2 matching over 7 bases. V was clipped by 5 bases and J by 7 bases; unmatched bases: 10. Germline V gene sequence: CDR1 SEHNR, CDR2 FQNEAQ (reference sequence). This CDR3 is 14 amino acids long. CDR3 region: CASSHAEGRGTQYF. The DNA of the CDR3 is TGTGCCAGCAGCCACGCGGAGGGGAGGGGGACCCAGTACTTC.

The chain has TRBV28 and TRBJ1-2; unclear D gene. Germline CDR1 reads MDHEN; CDR2 reads SYDVKM. The length of the CDR3 is 14 residues. Trimming removed 4 bases from V and 2 bases from J, with 11 bases in between. DNA of the CDR3: TGTGCCAGCAGTTGGTTCAGAGGGAACTATGGCTACACCTTC. Translation: CASSWFRGNYGYTF.

The V gene is TRBV12-3 or TRBV12-4, the J gene TRBJ2-7, with D perhaps matching TRBD1 (6 bases). V lost 5 bases and J 3 bases, leaving 11 bases between the germline ends. The CDR3 extends over 13 amino acids. In DNA, the CDR3 is TGTGCCAGCAGTCGTGACAGGCTCTACGAGCAGTACTTC. This sequence encodes CASSRDRLYEQYF.

CDR3 DNA sequence: TGTGCCAGCGTCCCGCGGGAGGCCGGGAATGAGCAGTTCTTC. Translated, it gives CASVPREAGNEQFF. The V and J genes are TRBV2 and TRBJ2-1; TRBD2 matches 8 bases. The CDR3 consists of 14 residues. Per germline, CDR1 SNHLY and CDR2 FYNNEI. Trimming removed 8 bases from V and 7 bases from J; junction bases left unmatched: 10.

The rearrangement uses TRBV6-5 and TRBJ1-1, with 8 bases lining up with TRBD1. This CDR3 spans 16 amino acids. The germline V gene has CDR1 MNHEY and CDR2 SVGAGI. V shed 2 bases and J 5 bases; nucleotides not matched to a gene: 10. The CDR3 DNA is TGTGCCAGCAGTTACGGGCAGGGGGCCCTAAGTACTGAAGCTTTCTTT. Translated: CASSYGQGALSTEAFF.

V is TRBV3-1 (or the pseudogene TRBV3-2) and J is TRBJ2-1, with TRBD2 identical over 8 bases. After removal of 2 bases from V and 0 bases from J, the junction contained 3 bases not matched to a gene. This CDR3 has 16 residues. From germline, CDR1 is LGHDT and CDR2 YNNKEL (reference sequence). The CDR3 here is CASSQYTSGSYNEQFF. The DNA of the CDR3 is TGTGCCAGCAGCCAATATACTAGCGGCTCCTACAATGAGCAGTTCTTC.

The rearrangement links TRBV29-1 to TRBJ2-7; 7 bases align to TRBD1. This CDR3 is built from 16 residues. Germline CDR1 and CDR2: SQVTM and ANQGSEA. Germline trimming cut 2 bases from V and 0 bases from J; bases unmatched to any gene: 10. Here the CDR3 DNA reads TGCAGCGTTGAACTTAGTCGGACAGGCAACTCCTACGAGCAGTACTTC. Its protein product is CSVELSRTGNSYEQYF.

The CDR3 is CASSEGYAGGQETQYF. The CDR3 region has the DNA TGTGCCAGCAGTGAAGGGTACGCGGGAGGGCAAGAGACCCAGTACTTC. J is TRBJ2-5 and V is TRBV2, with 9 nucleotides matching TRBD2. CDR3 length equals 16 residues. CDR1 SNHLY and CDR2 FYNNEI come from the germline V gene. Losses at the gene ends were 1 base for V and 2 bases for J; bases not matched to a gene: 5.

V usage is TRBV2 and J usage is TRBJ2-2, with 11 bases that match TRBD2. Germline CDR1 SNHLY, CDR2 FYNNEI. The CDR3 has 17 amino acids. The J segment lost 7 bases and the V segment lost 2 bases, leaving 9 bases of the junction unmatched. The CDR3 reads CASSELAGGSLRGELFF. CDR3 DNA sequence: TGTGCCAGCAGTGAATTAGCGGGAGGGTCCCTTCGCGGGGAGCTGTTTTTT. Variable domain in full (rest from reference TRBV2 and TRBJ2-2): EPEVTQTPSHQVTQMGQEVILRCVPISNHLYFYWYRQILGQKVEFLVSFYNNEISEKSEIFDDQFSVERPDGSNFTLKIRSTKLEDSAMYFCASSELAGGSLRGELFFGEGSRLTVL.

The rearrangement joins TRBV2 to TRBJ2-1; the match to TRBD2 covers 7 bases. The ends lost 6 bases at V and 4 bases at J; junction bases unmatched: 12. This CDR3 contains 16 residues. CDR1 SNHLY and CDR2 FYNNEI come from the germline V gene. The CDR3 spells CASRVRGASGYNEQFF. Written as DNA, the CDR3 is TGTGCCAGCAGGGTCCGGGGCGCTAGCGGATACAATGAGCAGTTCTTC.

The chain carries TRBV19 and TRBJ1-1; D is perhaps TRBD1 (5 bases). Germline CDR1 reads LNHDA; CDR2 reads SQIVND (reference sequence). Trimming removed 4 bases at V and 5 bases at J, with 8 bases between. CDR3 size: 12 residues. The CDR3 region has the DNA TGTGCCAGTAGTACAGGGTGGACTGAAGCTTTCTTT. Amino acid sequence: CASSTGWTEAFF.